These T cell receptor beta chains were read from a single sample in a study of blood T cells in healthy people across ages. TCRdb independently ran MiXCR on the 5' RACE reads; one entry per CDR3 protein. Of 600,000 to 900,000 distinct CDR3 sequences listed, roughly 25% are singletons. These records were also assigned to another study, of T cells of mothers and their children.

The sample taken for sequencing was blood. All receptors derive from a boy younger than 18 in good health. The CDR3 runs from the conserved cysteine through the conserved F or W. Fields, in order: J gene, V gene, CDR3 protein.

TRBJ2-5 TRBV28 CASTQPGLAGRETQYF
TRBJ1-2 TRBV28 CASTDRRYGYTF
TRBJ2-4 TRBV6-1 CASSEAGTGVAKNIQYF
TRBJ2-1 TRBV20-1 CSAPSFNNEQFF
TRBJ2-3 TRBV29-1 CSVQAGGVADTQYF
TRBJ2-5 TRBV20-1 CSAPDGSGAQETQYF
TRBJ2-3 TRBV12-3/TRBV12-4 CASRAGLATDTDTQYF
TRBJ2-5 TRBV10-3 CAISESTSLETQYF
TRBJ1-1 TRBV28 CASSLGGRALPEAFF
TRBJ2-1 TRBV5-1 CASTLGTSSYNEQFF